These T cell receptor beta chains were read from a single sample in a study of blood T cell repertoires in COVID-19. The method was immunoSEQ multiplex PCR; TCRdb's version includes in-frame clones alone and lacks a portion of them. Seen here are 270,000 or so clones, 86% observed once, and the top ten hold about 3%. The sequencing sample was made of peripheral blood. The receptor set was obtained from a woman under 40 with active or convalescent COVID-19. Each CDR3 is given with its conserved first and last residue. D genes are given only for firm matches. Clone size is shown for a subset of rows, as once, few, many or a class of expanded clone.

J,size,D,V,DNA,CDR3
TRBJ2-1,NA,TRBD2,TRBV5-1,TGCGCCAGCAGCTTCGGGAGGGAGCACAATGAGCAGTTCTTC,CASSFGREHNEQFF
TRBJ2-1,NA,TRBD2,TRBV11-3,TGTGCCAGCAGCGTTAGCGGGGGGGTCGTGTTCTTC,CASSVSGGVVFF
TRBJ1-3,once,NA,TRBV10-3,TGTGCCATCCGGGAGTCATTCTCTCGAGTTACCATATATTTT,CAIRESFSRVTIYF
TRBJ2-7,NA,TRBD1,TRBV5-5,TGTGCCAGCAGCTCCGGGACAGGTTTAGGAGAGCAGTACTTC,CASSSGTGLGEQYF
TRBJ1-6,few,TRBD1,TRBV27,TGTGCCAGCAGCCTGGACAGGAGCGTTTCACCCCTCCACTTT,CASSLDRSVSPLHF
TRBJ1-4,NA,NA,TRBV7-2,TGTGCCAGCAGCTTAACAGGGTCGGCTAATGAAAAACTGTTTTTT,CASSLTGSANEKLFF
TRBJ1-4,once,TRBD1,TRBV27,TGTGCCAGCAGTTTATCGGGGGCTACAGGGGGAGGTGAAAAACTGTTTTTT,CASSLSGATGGGEKLFF
TRBJ2-5,NA,TRBD1,TRBV14,TGTGCCAGCAGCCAGTGGGACAGCCAAGAGACCCAGTACTTC,CASSQWDSQETQYF
TRBJ1-1,NA,NA,TRBV18,TGTGCCAGCTCACCATCCCGGGAGAACACTGAAGCTTTCTTT,CASSPSRENTEAFF
TRBJ1-2,once,TRBD1,TRBV7-9,TGTGCCAGCAGCTCTTGGGCCACAGGGGCAGTGGACTATGGCTACACCTTC,CASSSWATGAVDYGYTF
TRBJ2-1,NA,TRBD2,TRBV9,TGTGCCAGCAGCGCCCGATCGGGGGGGCCCTACAATGAGCAGTTCTTC,CASSARSGGPYNEQFF
TRBJ1-5,once,NA,TRBV3-1/TRBV3-2,TGTGCCAGCAGCCGCTCAGGGAGCAATCAGCCCCAGCATTTT,CASSRSGSNQPQHF
TRBJ1-2,NA,NA,TRBV29-1,TGCAGCGTTGAAACAGGCGGCGGTAGGGATGGCTACACCTTC,CSVETGGGRDGYTF
TRBJ2-1,once,NA,TRBV28,TGTGCCAGCAGTCCCGGACGGGGTGGGCTCGACAATGAGCAGTTCTTC,CASSPGRGGLDNEQFF
TRBJ1-2,NA,TRBD1,TRBV7-2,TGTGCCAGCAGCGCGACACCGGGACAGGGGGGTGGCTACACCTTC,CASSATPGQGGGYTF
TRBJ1-5,few,NA,TRBV4-3,TGCGCCAGCAGCCCCGGATCTGGGGCGAATCAGCCCCAGCATTTT,CASSPGSGANQPQHF
TRBJ2-7,few,TRBD2,TRBV14,TGTGCCAGCAGCCGAAGCGGGGGCAACTCCTACGAGCAGTACTTC,CASSRSGGNSYEQYF
TRBJ2-5,NA,TRBD1,TRBV28,TGTGCCAGCAGTTTCGTGGACAGGGAGGAGACCCAGTACTTC,CASSFVDREETQYF
TRBJ1-5,NA,NA,TRBV27,TGTGCCAGCAGTTTAGGGCGCAATCAGCCCCAGCATTTT,CASSLGRNQPQHF
TRBJ1-5,NA,NA,TRBV2,TGTGCCAGCAGTGGGACGGGGGGCTATCAGCCCCAGCATTTT,CASSGTGGYQPQHF
TRBJ2-5,NA,TRBD1,TRBV6-5,TGTGCCAGCAGTTTCCCGGGACAGCCAGAGAGGGAGACCCAGTACTTC,CASSFPGQPERETQYF
TRBJ1-6,NA,TRBD1,TRBV6-1,TGTGCCAGCAGTGGGGATTTTGACAGGGGACGGAATTCACCCCTCCACTTT,CASSGDFDRGRNSPLHF
TRBJ2-3,NA,TRBD1,TRBV25-1,TGTGCCAGCAGTCAACCCCGACAGGGCCGCCATACGCAGTATTTT,CASSQPRQGRHTQYF
TRBJ1-4,few,NA,TRBV19,TGTGCCAGTAGTAAGCAGGGAGGTGAAAAACTGTTTTTT,CASSKQGGEKLFF
TRBJ1-6,few,NA,TRBV4-1,TGCGCCAGCAGCCAAGACCCGGACAGTTTTGGGCCCCTCCACTTT,CASSQDPDSFGPLHF
TRBJ1-2,NA,NA,TRBV4-3,TGCGCCAGCAGCCAAGTCGCGCCTAACTATGGCTACACCTTC,CASSQVAPNYGYTF
TRBJ1-5,NA,NA,TRBV28,TGTGCCAGCAGTTTCCCCCCCCATAGCAATCAGCCCCAGCATTTT,CASSFPPHSNQPQHF
TRBJ1-5,NA,NA,TRBV5-5,TGTGCCAGCAGCTTAGGAGGGTTGGATCAGCCCCAGCATTTT,CASSLGGLDQPQHF
TRBJ1-2,NA,NA,TRBV28,TGTGCCAGCAGTGCTCCCCACGGGGTCTATGGCTACACCTTC,CASSAPHGVYGYTF